Listed below are T cell receptor beta chains from one sample, sequenced in a study of cytomegalovirus exposure and HLA in healthy donors. TCRdb's copy holds only in-frame clones and misses some; the assay was immunoSEQ multiplex PCR. The sample includes approximately 150,000 clones, about 77% of them seen just once. The specimen sequenced was PBMCs. The receptors here all came from a male donor in good health and CMV-seropositive. The CDR3 runs from the conserved cysteine through the conserved F or W. The D gene is left open where the match is weak. Size values are once, few and many counts, or a class for expanded clones, and some rows have none.

TRBV4-1	NA	NA	TRBJ1-1	TGCGCCAGCAGCCAAGCTTCCACTGAAGCTTTCTTT	CASSQASTEAFF
TRBV6-5	TRBD1	NA	TRBJ1-2	TGTGCCAGCAGTTCCGGGACAGGGTCTAACTATGGCTACACCTTC	CASSSGTGSNYGYTF
TRBV6-1	NA	once	TRBJ1-5	TGTGCCGCGGGGGACGGGGAGTCCCAGCCCCAGCATTTT	CAAGDGESQPQHF
TRBV19	NA	NA	TRBJ2-7	TGTGCCAGTAGTACCCCCCTCGCAGGGATCTACGAGCAGTACTTC	CASSTPLAGIYEQYF
TRBV7-2	TRBD2	NA	TRBJ2-1	TGTGCCAGCAGTTTCTCCCCGGGGGGATCCTACAATGAGCAGTTCTTC	CASSFSPGGSYNEQFF
TRBV19	NA	NA	TRBJ1-1	TGTGCCAGTAGTATAACAGGAAACCTGAGCACTGAAGCTTTCTTT	CASSITGNLSTEAFF
TRBV29-1	NA	NA	TRBJ1-2	TGCAGCGTTGAAGAGGTGTTGGGGAGAGGCTACACCTTC	CSVEEVLGRGYTF
TRBV29-1	TRBD1	NA	TRBJ2-7	TGCAGCTTTCACAGGGGATACGAGCAGTACTTC	CSFHRGYEQYF
TRBV5-5	NA	NA	TRBJ1-1	TGTGCCAGCAGCTTGCTGGGGGGGAACACTGAAGCTTTCTTT	CASSLLGGNTEAFF
TRBV30	NA	NA	TRBJ1-2	TGTGCCTGGAGTGTAGTAGCCCCACCGAACTATGGCTACACCTTC	CAWSVVAPPNYGYTF
TRBV10-3	NA	NA	TRBJ2-1	TGTGCCATCGAATCGGGGAAAAGCTCCTACAATGAGCAGTTCTTC	CAIESGKSSYNEQFF
TRBV11-2	NA	NA	TRBJ2-1	TGTGCCAGCAGCTTAGATGGGCAGGACAACTACAATGAGCAGTTCTTC	CASSLDGQDNYNEQFF
TRBV7-8	TRBD1	NA	TRBJ1-2	TGTGCCAGCAGCCCCCGGGACAGGGGGATTTCTAACTATGGCTACACCTTC	CASSPRDRGISNYGYTF
TRBV7-3	NA	NA	TRBJ1-4	TGTGCCAGCAGCTTAACCAGGACAACTAATGAAAAACTGTTTTTT	CASSLTRTTNEKLFF
TRBV14	NA	NA	TRBJ2-1	TGTGCCAGCAGCTATCTTAAGTGGGGCCGCACTCCTTCCTACAATGAGCAGTTCTTC	CASSYLKWGRTPSYNEQFF
TRBV7-9	NA	once	TRBJ1-1	TGTTCCAGCAGCTTAGACGGGACTGAAGCTTTCTTT	CSSSLDGTEAFF
TRBV20-1	NA	NA	TRBJ2-3	TGCAGTGCTAGACGGGATGCGAGGCAGTATTTT	CSARRDARQYF